These 18 T cell receptor beta chains were all obtained from the same sample, sequenced in a study of monozygotic twins with inflammatory bowel disease. TCRdb reanalyzed the 5' RACE reads, giving one entry per CDR3 protein sequence and no DNA. The sample has 110,000 to 150,000 distinct CDR3 sequences. Sequenced material: blood. The origin of the receptors is a human donor with ulcerative colitis or Crohn's disease, or a healthy co-twin of an affected twin (not recorded which).

The chain has TRBV29-1 and TRBJ2-2; as DNA is missing, the TRBD2 call by TCRdb cannot be tested. Germline loops: CDR1 SQVTM, CDR2 ANQGSEA. The CDR3 length is 16 residues. Here the CDR3 reads CSVGRGSGRYTGELFF.

The V and J genes are TRBV5-1 and TRBJ2-7; TCRdb reports TRBD2, a call that lacks DNA to check it against. This CDR3 spans 15 amino acids. Germline assignment: CDR1 SGHRS and CDR2 YFSETQ. CDR3 protein: CASSLTSAVGYEQYF.

The chain links TRBV23-1 to TRBJ2-6; the D call of TRBD1 rests on TCRdb alone, since no DNA is present to check it. TRBV23-1 is labeled an ORF, and its function is uncertain. CDR3 length: 17 amino acids. The CDR3 sequence is CASSQSPTVSGANVLTF.

V is TRBV2 and J is TRBJ2-2. The CDR3 sequence is 11 residues long. The germline V gene encodes CDR1 SNHLY and CDR2 FYNNEI. The CDR3 sequence is CASRLVGELFF.

The gene calls are TRBV4-1 and TRBJ2-2; TCRdb's D gene call, TRBD1, goes unchecked for lack of DNA. In germline, CDR1 is MGHRA, CDR2 YSYEKL. The CDR3 is 16 residues long. The CDR3 spells CASSQLTGGLNGELFF.

CDR3: CASSIRQGRIHGNTEAFF. J is TRBJ1-1 and V is TRBV12-3 or TRBV12-4; TCRdb's assignment of TRBD1 cannot be checked, as there is no DNA. The CDR3 loop spans 18 amino acids.

The chain carries TRBV15 and TRBJ2-1; the TRBD2 assignment by TCRdb is unverifiable without DNA. Germline V gene sequence: CDR1 LNHNV, CDR2 YYDKDF (reference sequence). This CDR3 contains 22 residues. CDR3 in amino acids: CATSRDGGRLAEILSSYNEQFF.

The chain has TRBV6-2 or TRBV6-3 and TRBJ2-7. The CDR3 totals 11 residues. CDR1 and CDR2 (germline): MNHEY, SVGEGT. The CDR3 reads CASSYRDGQYF.

The chain has TRBV5-1 and TRBJ1-6; the TCRdb call, TRBD1, lacks DNA for checking. The CDR3 runs 19 residues. Germline V gene data show CDR1 as SGHRS and CDR2 as YFSETQ. This CDR3 reads CASSLDPRQGASYNSPLHF.

The gene calls are TRBV29-1 and TRBJ1-1. Germline V gene sequence: CDR1 SQVTM, CDR2 ANQGSEA. CDR3 length: 13 amino acids. The CDR3 sequence is CSVSLQVNTEAFF.

This sequence joins TRBV18 and TRBJ2-3; TCRdb names TRBD2, which stays unverified in the absence of DNA. Germline V gene data show CDR1 as KGHSH and CDR2 as LQKENI. The CDR3 covers 15 residues. The chain's CDR3 is CASSETSGYTDTQYF.

This chain joins TRBV9 and TRBJ2-7; with no DNA, the TCRdb D assignment of TRBD1 cannot be verified. CDR3 length: 15 amino acids. CDR1 and CDR2 from the germline V gene are SGDLS and YYNGEE. The CDR3 here is CASSPSGTGIYEQYF.

The rearrangement links TRBV7-8 to TRBJ2-3; lacking DNA, the TRBD2 call made by TCRdb goes unchecked. The length of the CDR3 is 14 residues. Germline CDR1 SGHVS, CDR2 FQNEAQ. The CDR3 region is CASSPPSASDTQYF. Drawing the rest from reference TRBV7-8 and TRBJ2-3, the complete variable domain is GAGVSQSPRYKVAKRGQDVALRCDPISGHVSLFWYQQALGQGPEFLTYFQNEAQLDKSGLPSDRFFAERPEGSVSTLKIQRTQQEDSAVYLCASSPPSASDTQYFGPGTRLTVL.

V gene TRBV27 combines with J gene TRBJ2-1; no DNA is available, so the TRBD1 call from TCRdb remains unchecked. Germline V gene sequence: CDR1 MNHEY, CDR2 SMNVEV (reference sequence). This CDR3 has 16 residues. The CDR3 protein is CASSHRQGGSYNEQFF.

The chain links TRBV19 to TRBJ1-4. Germline-derived CDR1 and CDR2 are LNHDA and SQIVND (reference sequence). The CDR3 is 13 residues long. The CDR3 sequence: CASSTGINEKLFF.

This sequence joins TRBV5-1 and TRBJ1-3; TCRdb designates TRBD1, a call that cannot be tested without DNA. CDR3 length: 13 residues. CDR1 is SGHRS, CDR2 YFSETQ, per germline. This chain's CDR3 is CASSKTGVDTIYF.

V is TRBV3-1 and J is TRBJ2-5; the D call of TRBD2 rests on TCRdb alone, since no DNA is present to check it. The CDR3 spans 16 residues. Germline-derived CDR1 and CDR2 are LGHDT and YNNKEL (reference sequence). The CDR3 sequence: CASSQGRENGQETQYF.

The rearrangement joins TRBV20-1 to TRBJ1-2. Germline values: CDR1 DFQATT, CDR2 SNEGSKA (reference sequence). This CDR3 has 14 amino acids. CDR3: CSASLLAGDYGYTF.